In this sample, the clone carrying this TCR beta chain turned up once. What it binds is not known. This sample is drawn from a study of shared clonotypes between healthy human individuals. Germline V gene data show CDR1 as MDHEN and CDR2 as SYDVKM. Trimming left V 3 bases short and J 4 bases short, with 16 bases between. The length of the CDR3 is 15 residues. Regarding the study as a whole: Larger estimated richness was generally recorded for naive subsets relative to memory subsets. Donor scarcity curtailed the genetic and exposure-history diversity represented herein.

Researchers divided each subset's genomic DNA evenly across several immunoSEQ plates. Per sorted-subset replicate PCR, input was approximately 180 ng DNA, representing 30,000 to 35,000 T cell genomes. Here immunoSEQ multiplex PCR was the method, and the copy in TCRdb shows in-frame clones only, minus some. The sample contains 2 million to 2.5 million clones, roughly 92% of which appear only once. The sequenced material came from naive CD4+ T cells from PBMCs. Subset meaning: CD45RA+ positively selected. The sequence was obtained from a man between 18 and 29 years old in good health. Some clones in this sample may be carry-over from other donors' samples. The V gene is TRBV28, the J gene TRBJ2-7; TRBD1 might be the D (6 bases). The CDR3: CASSFPTGTKYEQYF. The CDR3 DNA follows: TGTGCCAGCAGTTTCCCCACAGGGACCAAATACGAGCAGTACTTC.